This entry lists 32 T cell receptor beta chains sequenced from one sample in a study of blood T cell repertoires in COVID-19. This table comes from immunoSEQ multiplex PCR, and its TCRdb copy is limited to in-frame clones, with some not included. The sample holds more than 85,000 clones; approximately 90% are singletons and the top ten take less than 1.5%. What was sequenced was peripheral blood. The receptors come from a human donor in a cohort sampled during active COVID-19.

The chain combines TRBV4-3 with TRBJ2-3; TRBD2 is a possible D gene (5 bases). V was pared by 4 bases and J by 0 bases, with 14 bases between. The CDR3 length is 16 residues. The germline gives CDR1 LGHNA, CDR2 YSLEER. CDR3 amino acids: CASSPNRGWSTDTQYF. The CDR3 coding sequence is TGCGCCAGCAGCCCCAACCGGGGTTGGAGCACAGATACGCAGTATTTT.

V gene TRBV7-9 combines with J gene TRBJ2-2, with a tentative D call TRBD2 (7 bases). CDR1 SEHNR and CDR2 FQNEAQ come from the germline V gene (reference sequence). Between the trimmed V and J ends, which lost 7 bases and 4 bases, there was a span of 19 bases. This CDR3 has 16 amino acids. This CDR3 is CASKDPGGGGTGELFF. Written as DNA, the CDR3 is TGTGCCAGCAAGGACCCTGGGGGGGGCGGCACCGGGGAGCTGTTTTTT. Supplemented by reference TRBV7-9 and TRBJ2-2, the full variable domain reads DTGVSQNPRHKITKRGQNVTFRCDPISEHNRLYWYRQTLGQGPEFLTYFQNEAQLEKSRLLSDRFSAERPKGSFSTLEIQRTEQGDSAMYLCASKDPGGGGTGELFFGEGSRLTVL.

The chain is built from TRBV6-5 and TRBJ2-1; TRBD2 matches 8 bases. The CDR3 extends over 15 amino acids. CDR1 and CDR2 (germline): MNHEY, SVGAGI. V gave up 4 bases and J gave up 6 bases; unmatched junction bases: 8. The chain's CDR3 is CASSFSSGSVNEQFF. As DNA, the CDR3 is TGTGCCAGCAGTTTCTCAAGCGGGAGCGTCAATGAGCAGTTCTTC.

The rearrangement joins TRBV6-6 to TRBJ1-1; D gene unclear. The germline V and J ends were trimmed by 0 bases and 8 bases, with 7 bases remaining between them. The CDR3 has 12 residues. CDR1 and CDR2 (germline): MNHNY, SVGAGI (reference sequence). The CDR3 coding sequence is TGTGCCAGCAGTTACTCGACGGGGGAAGCTTTCTTT. This encodes CASSYSTGEAFF.

J is TRBJ2-3 and V is TRBV29-1; 8 nucleotides match TRBD2. This CDR3 is built from 13 residues. Trimming removed 6 bases from V and 5 bases from J; junction bases left unmatched: 7. Germline loops: CDR1 SQVTM, CDR2 ANQGSEA. CDR3 nucleotides: TGCAGCGTCCCCGGACTAGCCCTAGATACGCAGTATTTT. Protein sequence: CSVPGLALDTQYF.

This clone was seen once. The rearrangement joins TRBV27 to TRBJ1-6; a weak D match, TRBD1 (6 bases). Trimming took off 8 bases at V and 6 bases at J, with 11 bases between the two ends. CDR3 length equals 13 residues. The germline CDR1 and CDR2 sequences are MNHEY and SMNVEV (reference sequence). The chain's CDR3 is CASGRGANSPLHF. CDR3 coding DNA: TGTGCCAGCGGGAGGGGGGCTAATTCACCCCTCCACTTT.

This chain uses TRBV24-1 with TRBJ2-1, with 12 bases that match TRBD2. CDR3 size: 18 residues. Germline CDR1 and CDR2: KGHDR and SFDVKD. V lost 2 bases, J lost 8 bases, and 12 bases stayed unmatched. The DNA for the CDR3 is TGTGCCACCAGTGATTGGGGGACCCCTAGCGGGAGGGGAGATGAGCAGTTCTTC. Translated, it gives CATSDWGTPSGRGDEQFF.

The genes are TRBV2 and TRBJ2-1; 13 bases align to TRBD2. CDR3 length: 20 residues. The germline gives CDR1 SNHLY, CDR2 FYNNEI. V lost 5 bases to trimming and J lost 0 bases; unmatched junction nucleotides: 13. CDR3 DNA sequence: TGTGCCAGCAGTCCCCACGCGGGGACTAGCGGGACCCGCTCCTACAATGAGCAGTTCTTC. Translating gives CASSPHAGTSGTRSYNEQFF.

The chain couples TRBV7-8 to TRBJ1-2; the D is unclear. Germline lookup yields CDR1 SGHVS and CDR2 FQNEAQ. This CDR3 comprises 14 residues. Trimming took off 3 bases at V and 2 bases at J, with 10 bases between the two ends. The DNA of the CDR3 is TGTGCCAGCAGCTTGGGCCAGTCAAACTATGGCTACACCTTC. Amino acid sequence: CASSLGQSNYGYTF. Together with reference TRBV7-8 and TRBJ1-2, the CDR3 gives the full variable domain: GAGVSQSPRYKVAKRGQDVALRCDPISGHVSLFWYQQALGQGPEFLTYFQNEAQLDKSGLPSDRFFAERPEGSVSTLKIQRTQQEDSAVYLCASSLGQSNYGYTFGSGTRLTVV.

The chain has TRBV7-8 and TRBJ2-7, with TRBD1 identical over 9 bases. The CDR3 is 16 amino acids. The germline V gene has CDR1 SGHVS and CDR2 FQNEAQ. The J segment lost 3 bases and the V segment lost 7 bases, leaving 13 bases of the junction unmatched. CDR3: CASTTPGGQGRYEQYF. The CDR3 region has the DNA TGTGCCAGCACCACGCCTGGGGGACAGGGTCGCTACGAGCAGTACTTC.

The DNA for the CDR3 is TGTGCCAGCAGCTTAGCGGAGGGGGCAAACACCATATATTTT. It translates to CASSLAEGANTIYF. The chain uses TRBV7-6 and TRBJ1-3; 7 bases agree with TRBD1. V lost 0 bases to trimming and J lost 6 bases; unmatched junction nucleotides: 2. Germline CDR1 is SGHVS and CDR2 is FNYEAQ. The CDR3 runs 14 residues.

The chain joins TRBV19 to TRBJ1-2; tentative D call: TRBD1 (5 bases). The CDR3 length is 14 residues. Germline V gene lookup returns CDR1 LNHDA and CDR2 SQIVND (reference sequence). Between the trimmed V and J ends, which lost 10 bases and 6 bases, there was a span of 21 bases. CDR3 DNA: TGTGCCACCCCAGGGTCAAGCGCCCTTGATGGCTACACCTTC. This sequence encodes CATPGSSALDGYTF.

The rearrangement links TRBV4-1 to TRBJ2-7, with 10 bases lining up with TRBD2. This CDR3 is 18 amino acids long. Germline loops: CDR1 MGHRA, CDR2 YSYEKL. J gave up 2 bases and V 0 bases, and 10 bases lay outside the gene matches. The CDR3 spells CASSQDALRAGGAYEQYF. CDR3 nucleotides: TGCGCCAGCAGCCAAGATGCCCTTCGAGCGGGAGGGGCCTACGAGCAGTACTTC.

This chain connects TRBV6-1 to TRBJ2-6, with D possibly matching TRBD2 (6 bases). Germline loops: CDR1 MNHNS, CDR2 SASEGT. V shed 4 bases and J shed 4 bases, with 14 bases lying between them. The CDR3 sequence is 16 residues long. CDR3 nucleotide sequence: TGTGCCAGCAGTGCCGGGGGTGTAGACGGGGCCAACGTCCTGACTTTC. It translates to CASSAGGVDGANVLTF.

The CDR3 DNA follows: TGTGCCAGTAGCCCGATTCAGACTAGCACAGATACGCAGTATTTT. The encoded protein is CASSPIQTSTDTQYF. The J gene is TRBJ2-3, the V gene TRBV19; D gene unclear. The CDR3 runs to 15 residues. The V end was cut by 6 bases, the J end by 0 bases, with 13 bases between. Germline-derived CDR1 and CDR2 are LNHDA and SQIVND (reference sequence).

The gene calls are TRBV19 and TRBJ2-1; possible D gene TRBD1, 6 bases. The CDR3 totals 15 residues. Between the trimmed V and J ends, which lost 5 bases and 9 bases, there was a span of 20 bases. The germline gives CDR1 LNHDA, CDR2 SQIVND (reference sequence). CDR3 protein: CASSFDRDLRGEQFF. As DNA, the CDR3 is TGTGCCAGTAGTTTTGATCGGGATCTCAGGGGTGAGCAGTTCTTC.

The J gene is TRBJ1-5, the V gene TRBV3-1 (or the pseudogene TRBV3-2); D is ambiguous. Trimming left V 1 base short and J 4 bases short, with 14 bases between. The CDR3 totals 16 residues. The germline gives CDR1 LGHDT, CDR2 YNNKEL (reference sequence). In DNA, the CDR3 is TGTGCCAGCAGCCAAGTCCCAGGACTAAGGAATCAGCCCCAGCATTTT. This encodes CASSQVPGLRNQPQHF.

The chain recombines TRBV7-8 with TRBJ2-7, with 10 bases identical to TRBD1. This CDR3 contains 14 residues. J gave up 2 bases and V 4 bases, and 2 bases lay outside the gene matches. In germline, CDR1 is SGHVS, CDR2 FQNEAQ. The CDR3 reads CASSSGTGAYEQYF. The CDR3 DNA reads TGTGCCAGCAGCTCCGGGACAGGGGCCTACGAGCAGTACTTC.

V usage is TRBV5-1 and J usage is TRBJ2-7; D is possibly TRBD1 (6 bases). V lost 0 bases and J lost 1, with 17 bases in between. This CDR3 comprises 17 residues. The germline gives CDR1 SGHRS, CDR2 YFSETQ. In DNA form, the CDR3 reads TGCGCCAGCAGCTTGGCCCCTCGGACAGCCTTTTCCTACGAGCAGTACTTC. Translating it yields CASSLAPRTAFSYEQYF.

The V call is TRBV3-1 (or the pseudogene TRBV3-2), the J call TRBJ2-5; D is possibly TRBD2 (6 bases). This CDR3 is 17 amino acids long. V was clipped by 1 base and J by 4 bases, with 19 bases between them. Germline V CDR1 and CDR2: LGHDT, YNNKEL (reference sequence). The CDR3 spells CASSQGVGGARGETQYF. The CDR3, as DNA: TGTGCCAGCAGCCAAGGGGTCGGCGGGGCCCGGGGAGAGACCCAGTACTTC.

This chain connects TRBV3-1 (or the pseudogene TRBV3-2) to TRBJ2-5; maybe TRBD2 (6 bases). Germline CDR1 is LGHDT and CDR2 is YNNKEL (reference sequence). CDR3 length equals 16 residues. Trimming pared 2 bases from V and 1 base from J, leaving 14 bases between. The CDR3 protein is CASSQPTSWAQETQYF. The CDR3 bases are TGTGCCAGCAGCCAACCGACTAGTTGGGCCCAAGAGACCCAGTACTTC.

V and J are TRBV7-2 and TRBJ2-3; TRBD2 agrees at 14 bases. This CDR3 contains 17 residues. The germline V gene encodes CDR1 SGHTA and CDR2 FQGNSA. The J segment lost 4 bases and the V segment lost 5 bases, leaving 8 bases of the junction unmatched. The DNA for the CDR3 is TGTGCCAGCAGCCTCGGACTAGCGGGAGGAGGCGCAGATACGCAGTATTTT. Translation: CASSLGLAGGGADTQYF.

The chain uses TRBV10-3 and TRBJ2-7; D is possibly TRBD1 (5 bases). V lost 2 bases, J lost 5 bases, and 10 bases lay in between. Germline CDR1 is ENHRY and CDR2 is SYGVKD. This CDR3 has 13 residues. The CDR3 region has the DNA TGTGCCATCAGTGAGGGGGCATTTGACGAGCAGTACTTC. This codes for CAISEGAFDEQYF.

V usage is TRBV4-1 and J usage is TRBJ1-2; 9 bases map to TRBD1. CDR3 length equals 15 residues. Per the germline V gene, CDR1 is MGHRA and CDR2 is YSYEKL. J was trimmed by 4 bases and V by 4 bases; bases with no gene match: 7. In nucleotides, the CDR3 is TGCGCCAGCAGCCCCCGGGACAGGGAGTCCTATGGCTACACCTTC. Protein: CASSPRDRESYGYTF.

J is TRBJ1-4 and V is TRBV6-6; no reliable D call. The germline V gene has CDR1 MNHNY and CDR2 SVGAGI (reference sequence). V lost 5 bases to trimming and J lost 0 bases, with 16 bases between them. The CDR3 runs 17 residues. This chain's CDR3 is CASSPSRSLATNEKLFF. Written as DNA, the CDR3 is TGTGCCAGCAGTCCTTCGCGAAGTCTTGCAACTAATGAAAAACTGTTTTTT.

The rearrangement links TRBV19 to TRBJ2-2; TRBD1 might be the D (7 bases). The CDR3 is 17 residues long. V lost 2 bases and J 4 bases, leaving 17 bases between the germline ends. CDR1 and CDR2 from the germline V gene are LNHDA and SQIVND (reference sequence). The CDR3 DNA sequence: TGTGCCAGTAGTATACAGGGGGGACACCGAATCACCGGGGAGCTGTTTTTT. Protein sequence: CASSIQGGHRITGELFF.

The chain carries TRBV5-6 and TRBJ2-5; the match to TRBD1 covers 11 bases. V was clipped by 5 bases and J by 3 bases; unmatched bases: 9. The CDR3 length is 16 residues. Germline assignment: CDR1 SGHDT and CDR2 YYEEEE. The CDR3 DNA sequence: TGTGCCAGCAGGCCCTACCGGGACAGGGGGGAAGAGACCCAGTACTTC. It encodes CASRPYRDRGEETQYF.

The CDR3 reads CASSHIAGSYNEQFF. CDR3 DNA sequence: TGTGCCAGCAGCCACATAGCGGGGTCCTACAATGAGCAGTTCTTC. The chain is built from TRBV3-1 (or the pseudogene TRBV3-2) and TRBJ2-1, with 8 bases fitting TRBD2. CDR3 length: 15 amino acids. Germline lookup yields CDR1 LGHDT and CDR2 YNNKEL (reference sequence). Unmatched junction bases numbered 2, after V lost 3 bases and J lost 1 base.

The chain recombines TRBV7-3 with TRBJ2-1; 10 positions match TRBD2. J gave up 3 bases and V 5 bases, and 13 bases lay outside the gene matches. The germline CDR1 and CDR2 sequences are SGHTA and FQGTGA. This CDR3 comprises 18 residues. CDR3 region: CASSPNHVAGGSYNEQFF. CDR3 in DNA: TGTGCCAGCAGCCCAAATCACGTAGCGGGGGGAAGCTACAATGAGCAGTTCTTC.

This chain links TRBV28 with TRBJ1-1, with D tentatively TRBD1 (5 bases). Germline assignment: CDR1 MDHEN and CDR2 SYDVKM. The V gene lost 8 bases and the J gene lost 1 base, with 8 bases spanning the gap. The CDR3 loop spans 12 amino acids. Here the CDR3 reads CASLQANTEAFF. The CDR3 region has the DNA TGTGCCAGCCTACAGGCGAACACTGAAGCTTTCTTT.

V gene TRBV14 combines with J gene TRBJ2-3; D is perhaps TRBD1 (5 bases). Between the trimmed V and J ends, which lost 0 bases and 3 bases, there was a span of 16 bases. Germline-derived CDR1 and CDR2 are SGHDN and FVKESK. The length of the CDR3 is 17 residues. The CDR3 loop is CASSQDFRAELTDTQYF. In nucleotides, the CDR3 is TGTGCCAGCAGCCAAGATTTCAGGGCTGAGTTAACAGATACGCAGTATTTT. Looking up the rest from reference TRBV14 and TRBJ2-3 gives the full variable domain: EAGVTQFPSHSVIEKGQTVTLRCDPISGHDNLYWYRRVMGKEIKFLLHFVKESKQDESGMPNNRFLAERTGGTYSTLKVQPAELEDSGVYFCASSQDFRAELTDTQYFGPGTRLTVL.

CDR3: CASSRGANTGELFF. The CDR3 bases are TGTGCCAGCAGCCGGGGGGCGAACACCGGGGAGCTGTTTTTT. V is TRBV9 and J is TRBJ2-2; 7 nucleotides align to TRBD2. Losses at the gene ends were 4 bases for V and 0 bases for J; bases not matched to a gene: 0. The CDR3 totals 14 residues. Germline CDR1 reads SGDLS; CDR2 reads YYNGEE.